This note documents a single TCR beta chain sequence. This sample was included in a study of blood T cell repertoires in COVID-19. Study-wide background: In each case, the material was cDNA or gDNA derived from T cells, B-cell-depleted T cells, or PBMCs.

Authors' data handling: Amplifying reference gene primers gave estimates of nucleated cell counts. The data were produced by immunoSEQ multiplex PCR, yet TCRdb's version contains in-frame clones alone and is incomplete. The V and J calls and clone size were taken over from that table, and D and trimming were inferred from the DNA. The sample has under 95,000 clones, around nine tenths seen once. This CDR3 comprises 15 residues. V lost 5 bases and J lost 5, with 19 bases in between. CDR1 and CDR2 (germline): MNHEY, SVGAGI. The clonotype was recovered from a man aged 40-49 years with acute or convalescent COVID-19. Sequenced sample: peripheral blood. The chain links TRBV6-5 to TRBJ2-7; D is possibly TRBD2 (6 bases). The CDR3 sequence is CASSPLGGGAHEQYF. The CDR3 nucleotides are TGTGCCAGCAGTCCCCTCGGGGGAGGTGCCCACGAGCAGTACTTC.